Following are 9 T cell receptor beta chains from one sample sequenced in a study of T cells in Graves' hyperthyroidism and ophthalmopathy. Amplification yielded TCR beta CDR3 regions, with RNA transcripts as the source. Initially, a first-round RT-PCR of the TCR CDR3 employed the HTBI primer set. TCRdb processed the multiplex PCR reads anew with MiXCR; each CDR3 protein has one entry. The sample lists around 620,000 distinct CDR3 sequences, around 15% occurring once. The specimen was blood. The receptor set was obtained from a young woman with Graves' hyperthyroidism.

This chain links TRBV10-3 with TRBJ1-5; D gene uncertain. This CDR3 has 14 amino acids. CDR1 is ENHRY and CDR2 is SYGVKD in the germline V gene. V dropped 10 bases and J dropped 1 base, with 14 bases sitting between them. The CDR3 spells CATARSDSNQPQHF. Here the CDR3 DNA reads TGTGCCACCGCGCGTAGCGACAGCAATCAGCCCCAGCATTTT.

This clonotype was recorded at least ten times. The chain links TRBV7-3 to TRBJ2-6; unclear D gene. Germline assignment: CDR1 SGHTA and CDR2 FQGTGA. The CDR3 is 16 residues long. V was cut by 2 bases and J by 0 bases, with 8 bases left in between. This CDR3 reads CASSLQPDSGANVLTF. CDR3 nucleotide sequence: TGTGCCAGCAGCTTACAGCCTGACTCTGGGGCCAACGTCCTGACTTTC. The entire variable domain, with the rest obtained from reference TRBV7-3 and TRBJ2-6, is as follows: GAGVSQTPSNKVTEKGKYVELRCDPISGHTALYWYRQSLGQGPEFLIYFQGTGAADDSGLPNDRFFAVRPEGSVSTLKIQRTERGDSAVYLCASSLQPDSGANVLTFGAGSRLTVL.

This clonotype turned up a few times. This chain uses TRBV20-1 with TRBJ2-1; 10 bases map to TRBD2. CDR3 length equals 12 residues. With V trimmed by 2 bases and J by 15 bases, 7 bases remained unmatched. From germline, CDR1 is DFQATT and CDR2 SNEGSKA (reference sequence). This chain's CDR3 is CSARYQLAGLFF. In nucleotides, the CDR3 is TGCAGTGCTAGATACCAACTAGCGGGACTGTTCTTC.

This clonotype appeared a few times. J is TRBJ1-2 and V is TRBV3-1; D is uncertain. The V and J ends lost 2 bases and 8 bases respectively, with 12 bases between them. The germline gives CDR1 LGHDT, CDR2 YNNKEL (reference sequence). This CDR3 has 13 amino acids. CDR3 sequence: CASSQTILNGYTF. The CDR3 bases are TGTGCCAGCAGCCAAACGATCCTCAACGGCTACACCTTC. The full variable domain, in which reference TRBV3-1 and TRBJ1-2 provide the parts outside the CDR3, is DTAVSQTPKYLVTQMGNDKSIKCEQNLGHDTMYWYKQDSKKFLKIMFSYNNKELIINETVPNRFSPKSPDKAHLNLHINSLELGDSAVYFCASSQTILNGYTFGSGTRLTVV.

This clonotype was counted ten times or more. The chain combines TRBV7-3 with TRBJ2-1; D might be TRBD1 (7 bases). Germline CDR1 SGHTA, CDR2 FQGTGA. The CDR3 is 18 amino acids. Trimming took 0 bases from V and 0 from J, leaving 15 bases between them. Here the CDR3 DNA reads TGTGCCAGCAGCTTAACAGGGGGCGCGGGGAGCTCCTACAATGAGCAGTTCTTC. It codes for CASSLTGGAGSSYNEQFF.

The table lists this clonotype with many counts. V and J are TRBV2 and TRBJ2-7; D is perhaps TRBD1 (5 bases). Germline V gene sequence: CDR1 SNHLY, CDR2 FYNNEI. The CDR3 contains 13 residues. Trimming pared 4 bases from V and 3 bases from J, leaving 10 bases between. The CDR3, as DNA: TGTGCCAGCAGTGTAACAGGAAACTACGAGCAGTACTTC. Translating it yields CASSVTGNYEQYF.

This clonotype came up many times. This chain uses TRBV28 with TRBJ2-3; D gene unclear. In germline, CDR1 is MDHEN, CDR2 SYDVKM. Trimming pared 6 bases from V and 0 bases from J, leaving 16 bases between. CDR3 length: 16 residues. The CDR3 loop reads CASRPALLGSTDTQYF. The CDR3 coding sequence is TGTGCCAGCAGGCCCGCCCTTCTGGGGAGCACAGATACGCAGTATTTT.

This chain joins TRBV12-3 or TRBV12-4 and TRBJ2-1; perhaps D is TRBD1 or TRBD2 (7 bases each). The V and J ends lost 6 bases and 7 bases respectively, with 25 bases between them. CDR3 length: 17 amino acids. CDR3 nucleotides: TGTGCCAGCAGCCGCGACGACAGGGAGGGATCGGATAATGAGCAGTTCTTC. It is translated as CASSRDDREGSDNEQFF.

This clonotype was counted many times. The chain recombines TRBV28 with TRBJ2-5, with D perhaps TRBD2 (6 bases). V lost 6 bases and J lost 2, with 16 bases in between. Germline CDR1 is MDHEN and CDR2 is SYDVKM. CDR3 size: 15 residues. The CDR3 coding sequence is TGTGCCAGCAGCCGAGGCGGGACGGGACAAGAGACCCAGTACTTC. This translates into CASSRGGTGQETQYF.